A single sample is the source of the 3 T cell receptor beta chains below, sequenced in a study of T cells in Graves' hyperthyroidism and ophthalmopathy. TCR beta CDR3 sequences were amplified from RNA transcripts. HTBI primers were used for first-round RT-PCR of the TCR CDR3. TCRdb independently ran MiXCR on the multiplex PCR reads; one entry per CDR3 protein. The sample contains hundreds of thousands of distinct CDR3 sequences, about 15% of which appear only once. What was sequenced was blood. These receptors came from a woman between 18 and 30 years old with Graves' hyperthyroidism that later progressed to Graves' ophthalmopathy.

This clonotype was counted ten times or more. This CDR3 is CSVEKGTVGHTGELFF. In DNA, the CDR3 is TGCAGCGTTGAAAAGGGGACAGTGGGGCACACCGGGGAGCTGTTTTTT. The V and J genes are TRBV29-1 and TRBJ2-2; 7 bases fit TRBD1. Germline CDR1 reads SQVTM; CDR2 reads ANQGSEA. The CDR3 has 16 amino acids. V lost 2 bases and J lost 3; bases outside the gene matches: 9.

This clonotype was recorded many times. The chain combines TRBV7-9 with TRBJ2-1, with a weak D call TRBD1 (6 bases). The CDR3 is 15 residues long. Germline V gene data show CDR1 as SEHNR and CDR2 as FQNEAQ (reference sequence). The germline V and J ends were trimmed by 0 bases and 10 bases, with 16 bases remaining between them. This CDR3 is CASSLAGQRYAEQFF. The CDR3, as DNA: TGTGCCAGCAGCTTAGCAGGACAGCGGTACGCAGAGCAGTTCTTC.

This clonotype was picked up many times. The gene calls are TRBV30 and TRBJ1-1; a weak D match, TRBD1 (6 bases). This CDR3 is 12 amino acids long. Germline V gene lookup returns CDR1 GTSNPN and CDR2 SVGIG (reference sequence). V lost 0 bases and J lost 6, with 8 bases in between. CDR3 sequence reads: CAWSVGQPEAFF. The DNA of the CDR3 is TGTGCCTGGAGTGTCGGACAGCCTGAAGCTTTCTTT.